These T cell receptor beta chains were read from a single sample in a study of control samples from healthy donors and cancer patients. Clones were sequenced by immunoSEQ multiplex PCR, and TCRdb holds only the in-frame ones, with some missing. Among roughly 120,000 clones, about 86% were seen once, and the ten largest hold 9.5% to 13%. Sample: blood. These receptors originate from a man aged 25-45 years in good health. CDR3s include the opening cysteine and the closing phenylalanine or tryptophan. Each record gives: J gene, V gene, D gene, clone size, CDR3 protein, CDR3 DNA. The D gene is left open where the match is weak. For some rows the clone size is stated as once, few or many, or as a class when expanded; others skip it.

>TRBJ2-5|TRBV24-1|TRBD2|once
CATSELAGGRETQYF
TGTGCCACCAGTGAGTTAGCGGGGGGGCGGGAGACCCAGTACTTC
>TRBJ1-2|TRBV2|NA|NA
CASSINTGYTF
TGTGCCAGCAGTATAAATACTGGCTACACCTTC
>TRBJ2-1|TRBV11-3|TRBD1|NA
CASSFEGADEQFF
TGTGCCAGCAGCTTTGAGGGGGCGGATGAGCAGTTCTTC
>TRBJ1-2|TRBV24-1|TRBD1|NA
CATSDFDRGYGYTF
TGTGCCACCAGTGACTTTGACAGGGGTTATGGCTACACCTTC
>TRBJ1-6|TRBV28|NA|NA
CASSTGPPNSPLHF
TGTGCCAGCAGTACCGGGCCTCCAAATTCACCCCTCCACTTT
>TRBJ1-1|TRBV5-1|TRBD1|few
CASSPPTGGNDEAFF
TGCGCCAGCAGCCCACCGACAGGGGGCAACGATGAAGCTTTCTTT
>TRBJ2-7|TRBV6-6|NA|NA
CASSLGHFYEQYF
TGTGCCAGCAGCCTGGGACACTTTTACGAGCAGTACTTC
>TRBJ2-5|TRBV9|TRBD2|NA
CASSQPLAGGFQETQYF
TGTGCCAGCAGCCAACCCCTAGCGGGGGGATTCCAAGAGACCCAGTACTTC
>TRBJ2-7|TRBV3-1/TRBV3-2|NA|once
CASSQGGDSGSYEQYF
TGTGCCAGCAGCCAAGGGGGCGACAGCGGGTCGTACGAGCAGTACTTC
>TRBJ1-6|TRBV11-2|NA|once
CASSLNDNYNSPLHF
TGTGCCAGCAGCTTGAATGACAATTATAATTCACCCCTCCACTTT
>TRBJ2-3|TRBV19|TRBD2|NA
CASSPLAGGPTDTQYF
TGTGCCAGTAGCCCCCTAGCGGGGGGGCCCACAGATACGCAGTATTTT
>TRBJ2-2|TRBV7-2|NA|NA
CASSPSGINTGELFF
TGTGCCAGCAGCCCGAGCGGAATCAACACCGGGGAGCTGTTTTTT
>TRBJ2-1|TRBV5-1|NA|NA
CASSSRRGANEQFF
TGCGCCAGCAGCTCCCGAAGGGGGGCCAATGAGCAGTTCTTC
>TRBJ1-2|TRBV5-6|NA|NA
CASSLASSYGYTF
TGTGCCAGCAGCTTGGCCAGCTCCTATGGCTACACCTTC
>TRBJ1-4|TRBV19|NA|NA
CASSAGGADEKLFF
TGTGCCAGTAGTGCCGGAGGGGCAGATGAAAAACTGTTTTTT
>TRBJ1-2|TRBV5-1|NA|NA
CASSPGIREDGYTF
TGCGCCAGCAGCCCTGGAATTAGGGAGGATGGCTACACCTTC
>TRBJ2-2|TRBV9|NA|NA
CASSVLTGELFF
TGTGCCAGCAGCGTACTTACCGGGGAGCTGTTTTTT
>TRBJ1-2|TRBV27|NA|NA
CASSPGRNYGYTF
TGTGCCAGCAGCCCAGGGAGAAACTATGGCTACACCTTC
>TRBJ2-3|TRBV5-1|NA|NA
CASSPGATDTQYF
TGCGCCAGCAGCCCCGGGGCTACAGATACGCAGTATTTT
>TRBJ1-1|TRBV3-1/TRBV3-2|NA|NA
CASSLTGNTEAFF
TGTGCCAGCAGTCTCACAGGTAACACTGAAGCTTTCTTT
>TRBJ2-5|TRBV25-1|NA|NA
CASSGYQETQYF
TGTGCCAGCAGTGGCTACCAAGAGACCCAGTACTTC
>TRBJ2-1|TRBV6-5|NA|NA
CASQNWGEQFF
TGTGCCAGCCAGAACTGGGGCGAGCAGTTCTTC
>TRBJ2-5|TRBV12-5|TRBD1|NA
CASGLATGGTETQYF
TGTGCTAGTGGTTTGGCTACAGGGGGTACGGAGACCCAGTACTTC
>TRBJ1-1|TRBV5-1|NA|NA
CASSLAGRSVAFF
TGCGCCAGCAGCTTGGCCGGACGGTCGGTAGCTTTCTTT
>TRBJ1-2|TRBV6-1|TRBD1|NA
CASSETGAADPYGYTF
TGTGCCAGCAGTGAGACAGGGGCCGCCGACCCCTATGGCTACACCTTC
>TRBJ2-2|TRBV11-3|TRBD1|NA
CASSYDRGTGELFF
TGTGCCAGCAGCTACGACAGGGGGACCGGGGAGCTGTTTTTT
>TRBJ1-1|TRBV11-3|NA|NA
CASSSRWNTEAFF
TGTGCCAGCAGCTCGCGGTGGAACACTGAAGCTTTCTTT
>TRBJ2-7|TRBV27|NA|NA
CASKGQLDLRQYF
TGTGCCAGCAAGGGGCAGCTCGACTTGCGGCAGTACTTC
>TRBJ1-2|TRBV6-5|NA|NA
CASSYDLWAGRHGYTF
TGTGCCAGCAGTTACGACCTTTGGGCGGGGCGACATGGCTACACCTTC
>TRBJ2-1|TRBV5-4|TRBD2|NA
CASSPAAGRGVNEQFF
TGTGCCAGCAGCCCGGCAGCAGGGCGGGGGGTTAATGAGCAGTTCTTC
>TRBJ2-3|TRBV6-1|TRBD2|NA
CASSGLLAGGPDTQYF
TGTGCCAGCAGTGGGTTACTAGCGGGGGGCCCAGATACGCAGTATTTT
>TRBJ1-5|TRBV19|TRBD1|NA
CASSKDRGNQPQHF
TGTGCCAGTAGTAAGGACAGGGGGAATCAGCCCCAGCATTTT
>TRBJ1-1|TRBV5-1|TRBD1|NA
CASRERAGGETEAFF
TGCGCCAGCAGGGAGAGGGCAGGGGGCGAGACTGAAGCTTTCTTT
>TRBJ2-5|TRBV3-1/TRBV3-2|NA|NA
CASSQGVAQETQYF
TGTGCCAGCAGCCAAGGAGTAGCACAAGAGACCCAGTACTTC
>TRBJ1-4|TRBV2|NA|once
CASSEWVGGGSPEKLFF
TGTGCCAGCAGTGAATGGGTAGGAGGAGGGTCCCCTGAAAAACTGTTTTTT
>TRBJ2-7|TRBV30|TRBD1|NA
CAWSVPGTASYEQYF
TGTGCCTGGAGTGTACCGGGGACAGCTTCCTACGAGCAGTACTTC
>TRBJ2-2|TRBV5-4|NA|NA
CASSSGANTGELFF
TGTGCCAGCAGCTCGGGAGCGAACACCGGGGAGCTGTTTTTT
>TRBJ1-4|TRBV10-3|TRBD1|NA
CAISVSTGGNEKLFF
TGTGCCATCAGTGTATCGACAGGGGGAAATGAAAAACTGTTTTTT
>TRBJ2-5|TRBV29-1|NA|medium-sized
CSVQQETQYF
TGCAGCGTGCAACAAGAGACCCAGTACTTC
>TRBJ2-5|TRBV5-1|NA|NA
CASSLGQVETQYF
TGCGCCAGCAGCTTGGGCCAGGTGGAGACCCAGTACTTC
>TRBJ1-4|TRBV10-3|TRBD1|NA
CAISPTGAANEKLFF
TGTGCCATCAGCCCGACAGGGGCGGCTAATGAAAAACTGTTTTTT
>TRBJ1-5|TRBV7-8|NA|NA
CASSLANAGDQPQHF
TGTGCCAGCAGCTTAGCTAACGCGGGGGATCAGCCCCAGCATTTT
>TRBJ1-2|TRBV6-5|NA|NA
CASSYGRNYGYTF
TGTGCCAGCAGTTATGGTCGAAACTATGGCTACACCTTC
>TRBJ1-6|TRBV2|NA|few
CASRLHDSPLHF
TGTGCCAGCAGACTGCACGATTCACCCCTCCACTTT
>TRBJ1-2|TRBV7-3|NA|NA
CASAQTRGENYGYTF
TGTGCCAGCGCCCAAACCCGAGGGGAAAACTATGGCTACACCTTC
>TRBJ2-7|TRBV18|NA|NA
CASSPGENVVYEQYF
TGTGCCAGCTCACCAGGGGAGAATGTCGTGTACGAGCAGTACTTC
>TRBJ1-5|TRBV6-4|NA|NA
CASSAPGLRAQSYSNQPQHF
TGTGCCAGCAGTGCTCCGGGACTCCGAGCCCAAAGTTATAGCAATCAGCCCCAGCATTTT
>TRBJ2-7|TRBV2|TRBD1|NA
CASSGDRNYEQYF
TGTGCCAGCAGTGGGGACAGGAACTACGAGCAGTACTTC
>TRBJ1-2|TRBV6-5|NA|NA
CASSRGQSRGYTF
TGTGCCAGCAGTCGCGGACAGTCAAGAGGCTACACCTTC
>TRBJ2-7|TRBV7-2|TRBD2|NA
CASSLVAGVYEQYF
TGTGCCAGCAGCTTAGTAGCGGGGGTCTACGAGCAGTACTTC
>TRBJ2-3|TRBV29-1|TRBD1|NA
CSAAQGADTQYF
TGCAGCGCCGCCCAGGGGGCAGATACGCAGTATTTT
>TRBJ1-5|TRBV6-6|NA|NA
CASSTERYQPQHF
TGTGCCAGCAGTACGGAACGTTATCAGCCCCAGCATTTT
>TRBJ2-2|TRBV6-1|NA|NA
CASSEGGPGELFF
TGTGCCAGCAGTGAAGGAGGGCCCGGGGAGCTGTTTTTT
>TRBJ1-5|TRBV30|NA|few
CAWGTPRWGNQPQHF
TGTGCCTGGGGGACGCCTCGGTGGGGCAATCAGCCCCAGCATTTT
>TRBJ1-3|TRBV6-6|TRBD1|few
CASSKTGAGNTIYF
TGTGCCAGCAGCAAGACAGGGGCCGGAAACACCATATATTTT